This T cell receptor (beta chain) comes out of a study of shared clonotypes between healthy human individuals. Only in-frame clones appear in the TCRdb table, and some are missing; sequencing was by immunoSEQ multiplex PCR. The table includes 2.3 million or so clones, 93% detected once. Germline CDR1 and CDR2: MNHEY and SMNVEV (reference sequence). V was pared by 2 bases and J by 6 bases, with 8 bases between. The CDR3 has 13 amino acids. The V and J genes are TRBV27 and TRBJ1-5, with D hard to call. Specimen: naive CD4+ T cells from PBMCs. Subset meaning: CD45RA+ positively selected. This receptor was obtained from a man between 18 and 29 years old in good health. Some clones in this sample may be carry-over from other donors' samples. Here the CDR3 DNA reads TGTGCCAGCAGTTTACGAGCAGCTCAGCCCCAGCATTTT. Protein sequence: CASSLRAAQPQHF.